The 16 T cell receptor beta chains presented below share a single source sample, sequenced in a study of blood T cell repertoires in COVID-19. This table comes from immunoSEQ multiplex PCR, and its TCRdb copy is limited to in-frame clones, with some not included. The top ten clones hold roughly 4.5% of a sample with 100,000 or so clones, about 91% of them seen once. Sequenced input: peripheral blood. The receptors shown here come from a man aged 18 to 30 with acute or convalescent COVID-19.

The chain joins TRBV6-5 to TRBJ1-4; no firm D call. The V end lost 6 bases, the J end lost 0 bases, and 8 bases lay between the germline ends. Looked up from germline, CDR1 is MNHEY and CDR2 is SVGAGI. The CDR3 contains 14 residues. CDR3 region: CASRVVPTNEKLFF. The CDR3 DNA is TGTGCCAGCAGGGTAGTTCCAACTAATGAAAAACTGTTTTTT.

The chain is built from TRBV9 and TRBJ2-2; 10 positions match TRBD2. The V segment lost 4 bases and the J segment 5 bases; nucleotides outside the gene matches: 5. Germline CDR1 SGDLS, CDR2 YYNGEE. The CDR3 spans 15 residues. The CDR3 coding sequence is TGTGCCAGCAGCACTCCAGCGGGAGGGACCGGGGAGCTGTTTTTT. It yields the protein CASSTPAGGTGELFF.

The chain has TRBV5-6 and TRBJ2-3, with D possibly matching TRBD1 (5 bases). CDR1 and CDR2 (germline): SGHDT, YYEEEE. Trimming removed 2 bases at V and 1 base at J, with 11 bases between. The CDR3 runs 15 residues. CDR3 region: CASSFSRAGTDTQYF. The CDR3 DNA sequence: TGTGCCAGCAGCTTTAGCAGGGCCGGCACAGATACGCAGTATTTT.

This chain uses TRBV24-1 with TRBJ2-7; 12 nucleotides align to TRBD1. The CDR3 sequence is 15 residues long. In germline, CDR1 is KGHDR, CDR2 SFDVKD. The V and J ends lost 3 bases and 7 bases, in that order; junction bases with no gene match: 6. The CDR3 reads CATSDPGQGAREQYF. For the CDR3, the DNA is TGTGCCACCAGTGATCCGGGACAGGGGGCCCGAGAGCAGTACTTC.

The J gene is TRBJ2-7, the V gene TRBV5-6; perhaps TRBD1 as D (5 bases). Trimming took 8 bases from V and 0 from J, leaving 12 bases between them. The CDR3 sequence is 13 residues long. The germline V gene has CDR1 SGHDT and CDR2 YYEEEE. As DNA, the CDR3 is TGTGCCAGAACGCAGGGATCCTCCTACGAGCAGTACTTC. Its translation is CARTQGSSYEQYF.

The table lists this clone with a count of one. The chain carries TRBV11-2 and TRBJ2-2; no clear D. Trimming pared 11 bases from V and 2 bases from J, leaving 9 bases between. Germline lookup yields CDR1 SGHAT and CDR2 FQNNGV. There are 12 residues in the CDR3. CDR3 bases: TGTGCCTCCTCGGTTAACACCGGGGAGCTGTTTTTT. Protein: CASSVNTGELFF. Combining the CDR3 with reference TRBV11-2 and TRBJ2-2 gives the whole variable domain EAGVAQSPRYKIIEKRQSVAFWCNPISGHATLYWYQQILGQGPKLLIQFQNNGVVDDSQLPKDRFSAERLKGVDSTLKIQPAKLEDSAVYLCASSVNTGELFFGEGSRLTVL.

This clone was recorded a few times. The chain couples TRBV14 to TRBJ2-1; 9 nucleotides line up with TRBD2. The ends lost 7 bases at V and 7 bases at J; junction bases unmatched: 5. The CDR3 loop spans 13 amino acids. Per the germline V gene, CDR1 is SGHDN and CDR2 is FVKESK. In nucleotides, the CDR3 is TGTGCCAGCACCAACCTAGCGGGGAATGAGCAGTTCTTC. It specifies CASTNLAGNEQFF.

The sample holds one count of this clone. The rearrangement joins TRBV30 to TRBJ2-2, with 8 bases lining up with TRBD1. Unmatched junction bases numbered 9, after V lost 4 bases and J lost 5 bases. There are 15 residues in the CDR3. CDR1 and CDR2 (germline): GTSNPN, SVGIG (reference sequence). For the CDR3, the DNA is TGTGCCTGGAAATTACCGGACAGGGTAACCGGGGAGCTGTTTTTT. Translated, it gives CAWKLPDRVTGELFF.

The rearrangement uses TRBV6-1 and TRBJ1-2, with D unclear. The CDR3 contains 13 residues. Trimming shortened V by 0 bases and J by 4 bases, and 6 bases separated the two germline ends. CDR1 is MNHNS, CDR2 SASEGT, per germline. This CDR3 reads CASSEALSYGYTF. CDR3 nucleotides: TGTGCCAGCAGTGAAGCGCTTAGCTATGGCTACACCTTC.

The chain combines TRBV7-9 with TRBJ1-1; maybe TRBD1 (6 bases). The CDR3 length is 14 residues. Trimming removed 2 bases at V and 3 bases at J, with 10 bases between. Germline loops: CDR1 SEHNR, CDR2 FQNEAQ (reference sequence). CDR3 in DNA: TGTGCCAGCAGCTTACGGGGGGCCTACACTGAAGCTTTCTTT. As protein: CASSLRGAYTEAFF.

The rearrangement links TRBV6-1 to TRBJ1-5; 8 bases are shared with TRBD1. V lost 3 bases and J lost 5; bases outside the gene matches: 9. Germline V lookup: CDR1 MNHNS, CDR2 SASEGT. The CDR3 length is 16 residues. The CDR3: CASSDALGQVDQPQHF. CDR3 DNA sequence: TGTGCCAGCAGTGACGCCCTGGGACAGGTAGATCAGCCCCAGCATTTT.

This clone has just one count. This chain connects TRBV5-1 to TRBJ1-4; no reliable D call. CDR3 length: 14 amino acids. The V and J ends lost 4 bases and 6 bases respectively, with 13 bases between them. Looked up from germline, CDR1 is SGHRS and CDR2 is YFSETQ. The CDR3 loop reads CASSMITSDEKLFF. CDR3 nucleotide sequence: TGCGCCAGCAGCATGATCACGAGTGATGAAAAACTGTTTTTT. The whole variable domain, remainder taken from reference TRBV5-1 and TRBJ1-4, is KAGVTQTPRYLIKTRGQQVTLSCSPISGHRSVSWYQQTPGQGLQFLFEYFSETQRNKGNFPGRFSGRQFSNSRSEMNVSTLELGDSALYLCASSMITSDEKLFFGSGTQLSVL.

This clone was found once. This chain connects TRBV6-1 to TRBJ2-7; D may be TRBD2 (6 bases). The CDR3 is 13 residues long. Looked up from germline, CDR1 is MNHNS and CDR2 is SASEGT. Trimming removed 1 base at V and 3 bases at J, with 7 bases between. This chain's CDR3 is CASSEGTNYEQYF. DNA for the CDR3: TGTGCCAGCAGTGAAGGGACTAACTACGAGCAGTACTTC.

The chain combines TRBV15 with TRBJ1-2; 10 bases match TRBD1. The CDR3 loop spans 16 amino acids. The J segment lost 7 bases and the V segment lost 2 bases, leaving 10 bases of the junction unmatched. CDR1 is LNHNV, CDR2 YYDKDF, per germline (reference sequence). Here the CDR3 DNA reads TGTGCCACCAGCAGAATCATTGGGGACAGGGGATCTGGCTACACCTTC. Encoded protein: CATSRIIGDRGSGYTF.

This clone was seen a handful of times. CDR3 nucleotides: TGTGCCAGCAGCTTAAGTTTGGTGGGGAGCTCCTACAATGAGCAGTTCTTC. It specifies CASSLSLVGSSYNEQFF. The chain joins TRBV11-2 to TRBJ2-1; D possibly corresponds to TRBD2 (5 bases). This CDR3 comprises 17 residues. Germline V CDR1 and CDR2: SGHAT, FQNNGV. V was trimmed by 2 bases and J by 0 bases, leaving 14 bases between them.

V gene TRBV25-1 combines with J gene TRBJ1-1; 9 nucleotides align to TRBD1. Germline V CDR1 and CDR2: MGHDK, SYGVNS. The CDR3 extends over 14 amino acids. V gave up 6 bases and J gave up 10 bases; unmatched junction bases: 12. The CDR3 loop is CASSPGQGGPRAFF. CDR3 DNA sequence: TGTGCCAGCAGCCCGGGACAGGGTGGCCCAAGAGCTTTCTTT. The full variable domain, in which reference TRBV25-1 and TRBJ1-1 provide the parts outside the CDR3, is EADIYQTPRYLVIGTGKKITLECSQTMGHDKMYWYQQDPGMELHLIHYSYGVNSTEKGDLSSESTVSRIRTEHFPLTLESARPSHTSQYLCASSPGQGGPRAFFGQGTRLTVV.